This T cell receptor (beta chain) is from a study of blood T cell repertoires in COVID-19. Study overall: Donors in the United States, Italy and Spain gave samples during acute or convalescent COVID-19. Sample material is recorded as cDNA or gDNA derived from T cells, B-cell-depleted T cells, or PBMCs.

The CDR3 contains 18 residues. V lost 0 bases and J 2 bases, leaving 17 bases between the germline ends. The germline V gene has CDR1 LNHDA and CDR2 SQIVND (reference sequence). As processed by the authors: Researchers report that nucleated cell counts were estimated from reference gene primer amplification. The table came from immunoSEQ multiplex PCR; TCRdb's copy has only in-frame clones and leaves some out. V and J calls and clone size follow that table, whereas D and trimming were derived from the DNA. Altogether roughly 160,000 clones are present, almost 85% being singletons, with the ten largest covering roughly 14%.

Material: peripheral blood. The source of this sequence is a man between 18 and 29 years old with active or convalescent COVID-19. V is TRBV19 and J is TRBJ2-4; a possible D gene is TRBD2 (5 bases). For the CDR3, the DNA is TGTGCCAGTAGTATAGATATTTCGCTCCCGGGGTCCAAAAACATTCAGTACTTC. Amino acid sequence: CASSIDISLPGSKNIQYF.